Below are 9 T cell receptor beta chains sequenced from a single sample in a study of T-cell memory formation after mild COVID-19. TCRdb itself ran the 5' RACE reads through MiXCR, one entry per CDR3 protein. Of roughly 310,000 distinct CDR3 sequences in the sample, more than 15% were seen once. The source material was PBMCs or a T cell subset sorted from them (not recorded which). These receptor sequences come from a man between 18 and 29 years old who had mild COVID-19 (a few samples of this study predate the infection). Cell type and time point are not known.

This clonotype showed up just a few times. V gene TRBV29-1 combines with J gene TRBJ2-7, with 10 bases fitting TRBD1. J gave up 1 base and V 6 bases, and 3 bases lay outside the gene matches. This CDR3 has 13 amino acids. Germline V gene data show CDR1 as SQVTM and CDR2 as ANQGSEA. The CDR3 loop is CSVPGQGSYEQYF. CDR3 in DNA: TGCAGCGTGCCGGGACAGGGGTCCTACGAGCAGTACTTC.

This chain uses TRBV20-1 with TRBJ1-1, with TRBD1 matching 8 bases. Unmatched junction bases numbered 3, after V lost 3 bases and J lost 3 bases. The CDR3 totals 13 residues. Per the germline V gene, CDR1 is DFQATT and CDR2 is SNEGSKA (reference sequence). For the CDR3, the DNA is TGCAGTGCTAGCAGGGGGCTAGACACTGAAGCTTTCTTT. This encodes CSASRGLDTEAFF.

The chain employs TRBV7-8 and TRBJ2-2; 12 positions match TRBD2. J lost 6 bases, V lost 5 bases, and 10 bases had no gene match. CDR1 is SGHVS, CDR2 FQNEAQ, per germline. The CDR3 runs to 17 residues. This CDR3 is CASSRTSGEPSAGELFF. The CDR3 DNA reads as TGTGCCAGCAGCCGGACTAGCGGGGAGCCCTCGGCCGGGGAGCTGTTTTTT.

This rearrangement joins TRBV7-2 to TRBJ1-4; possibly TRBD1 for D (5 bases). CDR3 length: 15 amino acids. Germline V gives CDR1 SGHTA, CDR2 FQGNSA. V lost 3 bases and J 7 bases, leaving 15 bases between the germline ends. CDR3 residues: CASSFTPGFFEKLFF. The CDR3 nucleotides read TGTGCCAGCAGCTTTACCCCAGGGTTCTTTGAAAAACTGTTTTTT.

This clonotype was recorded a few times. The DNA of the CDR3 is TGCGCCAGCAGCTTGATATCCCGGGACAGGGGGAGAGTTAACTATGGCTACACCTTC. This gives the protein CASSLISRDRGRVNYGYTF. The rearrangement joins TRBV5-1 to TRBJ1-2, with 11 bases fitting TRBD1. From germline, CDR1 is SGHRS and CDR2 YFSETQ. V gave up 1 base and J gave up 1 base; unmatched junction bases: 12. The CDR3 is 19 residues long.

Remarks on this clonotype: Mismatch with germline at one junction end may stem from a read error. The V call is TRBV29-1, the J call TRBJ2-3, with D possibly TRBD2 on 7 matching bases. Germline values: CDR1 SQVTM, CDR2 ANQGSEA. CDR3 length: 18 amino acids. CDR3 DNA: TGCAGAGTTGGGGGCACCCTCTCTCCTAGCGGTTCAGGGGATACGCAGTATTTT. Its protein product is CRVGGTLSPSGSGDTQYF.

The chain is built from TRBV30 and TRBJ2-5; TRBD1 matches at 12 bases. With 3 bases clipped from V and 6 bases from J, the junction kept 14 bases outside the gene matches. CDR1 and CDR2 from the germline V gene are GTSNPN and SVGIG (reference sequence). The CDR3 spans 17 residues. This CDR3 is CAWSKNPGQGARKTQYF. DNA for the CDR3: TGTGCCTGGAGCAAGAATCCGGGACAGGGGGCGAGGAAGACCCAGTACTTC.

This rearrangement joins TRBV19 to TRBJ1-1; no firm D call. From germline, CDR1 is LNHDA and CDR2 SQIVND (reference sequence). Trimming left V 5 bases short and J 3 bases short, with 16 bases between. CDR3 length equals 15 residues. CDR3 sequence (DNA): TGTGCCAGTAGTCCGCATGGGTTGGAGGACACTGAAGCTTTCTTT. As protein: CASSPHGLEDTEAFF.

In its sample, this clonotype was seen a few times. This rearrangement joins TRBV7-9 to TRBJ2-7; 8 bases are a match to TRBD2. The CDR3 covers 16 residues. J lost 2 bases, V lost 0 bases, and 6 bases had no gene match. Germline V gives CDR1 SEHNR, CDR2 FQNEAQ (reference sequence). CDR3 residues: CASSLAGGRFAYEQYF. The CDR3 coding sequence is TGTGCCAGCAGCTTAGCAGGCGGGAGGTTTGCCTACGAGCAGTACTTC.